This record covers a single T cell receptor (beta chain). No cognate antigen has been identified for it. Base-call qualities are not available, and no considerably larger clone is one nucleotide away. The immunoSEQ Assay, a bias-controlled multiplex PCR, was used to amplify TCRbeta CDR3 regions from genomic DNA. The paper's processing steps were these. Nucleated cell counts per sample were estimated from amplification of reference gene primers within the assay. To quantify the absolute abundance of each unique TCRbeta CDR3 rearrangement, sequence reads were collapsed and filtered. For each sample, productive Simpson clonality was calculated as the square root of Simpson's diversity index over productive rearrangements. The table was pulled from immuneACCESS by TCRdb, which kept in-frame rearrangements only. Such tables lose some clones; where checked, under half of the loss comes from unresolved V genes, and the rest has no known cause. The V and J calls and clone size were taken over from that table, and D and trimming were inferred from the DNA. This sample gives over 300,000 clones in total; around 87% of them show up just once. 6.5% of the sample rests with the top ten.

The data are from a study of blood T cell repertoires in COVID-19 (dated by TCRdb to the early 2020s). Background for the entire study: Collaborator samples came from the United States, Italy and Spain and covered acute and convalescent phases of COVID-19. Samples were obtained from the ongoing ImmuneRACE study (first 160 participants) and from 1,200 or so subjects provided by 6 global collaborators. The repertoires were made available in a free public database intended to serve as a resource for research on the immune response to SARS-CoV-2. The prospective study material was composed of cDNA or gDNA derived from T cells, B-cell-depleted T cells, or PBMCs. Deeply sampled blood TCRbeta repertoires from subjects exposed to, actively infected with, or recovered from COVID-19 were included in the dataset. Where HLA class I and class II types were available, the types were taken from metadata supplied by the sample provider, not from assay-based typing. Nearly every sample came with metadata listing a de-identified subject ID, COVID-19 status, age in years and sex. Paper-wide results and their limitations: The amount of clinical and demographic metadata varied by source and participant and was provided uncurated.

Each collaborating institution followed its own protocols to collect whole blood in K2EDTA tubes. For TCRbeta analysis, collaborators shipped samples in one of three forms: frozen whole blood, isolated PBMCs, or DNA extracted from either of those sample types. The clonotype originates from a man aged 18 to 30 with active or convalescent COVID-19. Specimen: peripheral blood.

The nucleotide sequence reads as follows: TGTGCCAGCAGCCAAATTGACAGGAGCTCCTACGAGCAGTACTTC. It encodes CASSQIDRSSYEQYF. The rearranged segments are TRBV4-2 and TRBJ2-7; tentative D gene TRBD1, with 6 bases matching. CDR1 and CDR2, looked up from the germline V gene, are LGHNA and YNFKEQ. The CDR3 starts with the cysteine, ends with the phenylalanine, and has 15 residues. Only the CDR3 part of the read is kept: 45 bases, read in frame from the first base. At the junction V is shortened by 2 bases and J by 0 bases, with 11 bases in between.